This T cell receptor (beta chain) appears in the sequencing data of a study of OX40 agonist ivuxolimab in advanced cancers. Overall study: Intravenous ivuxolimab was administered to patients every 2 weeks at 0.01 to 10 mg/kg.

Here immunoSEQ multiplex PCR was the method, and the copy in TCRdb shows in-frame clones only, minus some. In the table there are 43,000 or so clones, 60% to 80% of which are singletons. In germline, CDR1 is SGHRS, CDR2 YFSETQ. CDR3 size: 16 residues. V trimming: 7 bases; J trimming: 1 base; junction bases outside the gene matches: 12. The starting material was CD4+ or CD8+ T cells sorted from blood, obtained in a trial of the OX40 agonist ivuxolimab. The rearrangement links TRBV5-1 to TRBJ1-1, with 8 nucleotides matching TRBD1. The receptor's source is an adult with an advanced solid tumor such as melanoma, head and neck, liver or kidney cancer. The chain's CDR3 is CASSGQGALRNTEAFF. The CDR3 nucleotides are TGCGCCAGCTCCGGGCAGGGGGCTCTTCGGAACACTGAAGCTTTCTTT.